This record looks at one T cell receptor beta chain sequence and its context. The data stem from a study of CD8+ T cells in alopecia areata. The germline V and J ends were trimmed by 4 bases and 5 bases, with 18 bases remaining between them. Germline-derived CDR1 and CDR2 are SGDLS and YYNGEE. The CDR3 has 15 amino acids. The authors extracted RNA and reverse transcribed it into cDNA as the sequencing template. Sequencing was performed with immunoSEQ multiplex PCR; in TCRdb, only in-frame clones are kept and a portion is missing. The sample shows about 200,000 clones, about 60% of them seen only once.

The starting material was CD4+ T cells sorted from blood, obtained at week 0. The TCR comes from a human donor with alopecia areata. This rearrangement joins TRBV9 to TRBJ1-2; no clear D gene. The CDR3 protein is CASSPHEGTTYGYTF. The CDR3 DNA reads as TGTGCCAGCAGCCCTCACGAGGGTACCACGTATGGCTACACCTTC.